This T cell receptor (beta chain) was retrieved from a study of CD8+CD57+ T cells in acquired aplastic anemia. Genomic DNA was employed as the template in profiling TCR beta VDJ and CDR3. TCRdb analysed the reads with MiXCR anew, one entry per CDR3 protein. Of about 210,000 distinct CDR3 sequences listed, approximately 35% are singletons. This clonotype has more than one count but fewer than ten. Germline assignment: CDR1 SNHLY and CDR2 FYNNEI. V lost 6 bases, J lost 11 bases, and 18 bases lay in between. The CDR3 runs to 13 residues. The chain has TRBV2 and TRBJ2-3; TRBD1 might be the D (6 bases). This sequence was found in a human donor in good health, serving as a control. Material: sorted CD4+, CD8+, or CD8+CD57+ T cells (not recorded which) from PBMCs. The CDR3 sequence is CASSDRSYNEQYF. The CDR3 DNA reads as TGTGCCAGCAGCGACAGGAGCTACAATGAGCAGTATTTT.